This TCR beta chain was sequenced during a study of T cell responses to AZD1222 COVID-19 vaccine. General observations from the study: As reported, nearly half of all spike-specific TCRs target variant regions that are unmutated. Seropositive status at baseline applied to only a handful of AZD1222 recipients.

The CDR3 totals 18 residues. Trimming took 0 bases from V and 0 from J, leaving 17 bases between them. The germline V gene encodes CDR1 MRHNA and CDR2 SNTAGT. For this clone: Its target is unknown.

Second-dose timings of about 4 or about 12 weeks were pooled. Profiled with immunoSEQ multiplex PCR; TCRdb holds only in-frame clones, not every one. The sample shows around 120,000 clones, 90% to 95% of them seen only once. This TCR was recovered from an adult who received the AZD1222 COVID-19 vaccine. The sequences come from peripheral blood, collected 28 days after the second AZD1222 dose. The chain carries TRBV6-4 and TRBJ2-5; D is unclear. This CDR3 reads CASSDSATESSHQETQYF. CDR3 in DNA: TGTGCCAGCAGTGACTCGGCTACTGAATCCTCCCACCAAGAGACCCAGTACTTC.